A single sample is the source of the 8 T cell receptor beta chains below, sequenced in a study of T cells in Graves' hyperthyroidism and ophthalmopathy. Template material for amplifying TCR beta CDR3 regions consisted of RNA transcripts. HTBI primers were the set used in a first-round RT-PCR of the TCR CDR3. One entry per CDR3 protein, called by TCRdb with MiXCR from the multiplex PCR reads. The data show a few hundred thousand distinct CDR3 sequences, with around 20% seen just once and about 30% held by the top ten. The specimen was blood. Receptors were obtained from a man younger than 30 with Graves' hyperthyroidism.

This clonotype was observed many times. V usage is TRBV28 and J usage is TRBJ2-7, with TRBD2 matching over 7 bases. Looked up from germline, CDR1 is MDHEN and CDR2 is SYDVKM. With 8 bases clipped from V and 0 bases from J, the junction kept 4 bases outside the gene matches. CDR3 length: 13 amino acids. CDR3 in amino acids: CASLGGSSYEQYF. In DNA, the CDR3 is TGTGCCAGCTTGGGAGGGAGCTCCTACGAGCAGTACTTC.

This clonotype has a count of ten or more. The chain couples TRBV7-6 to TRBJ1-1; weak D call: TRBD1 (6 bases). The V end lost 1 base, the J end lost 2 bases, and 8 bases lay between the germline ends. Germline CDR1 and CDR2: SGHVS and FNYEAQ. The CDR3 contains 14 residues. The CDR3 region has the DNA TGTGCCAGCAGCTTAGAGACAGGAAACACTGAAGCTTTCTTT. Its protein is CASSLETGNTEAFF.

The chain joins TRBV7-2 to TRBJ2-7; 9 positions match TRBD2. The germline V gene encodes CDR1 SGHTA and CDR2 FQGNSA. The V gene end was trimmed by 6 bases and the J gene end by 3 bases; junction bases not matched to a gene: 9. This CDR3 is built from 15 residues. CDR3 nucleotides: TGTGCCAGCAGACCTAGGACTAGCGAGAACTACGAGCAGTACTTC. It codes for CASRPRTSENYEQYF.

This clonotype has ten or more counts. The rearrangement joins TRBV13 to TRBJ1-5; the D is unclear. The germline V and J ends were trimmed by 5 bases and 7 bases, with 9 bases remaining between them. The CDR3 covers 12 residues. CDR1 and CDR2 from the germline V gene are PRHDT and FYEKMQ (reference sequence). The chain's CDR3 is CASSKQGQPQHF. The CDR3 bases are TGTGCCAGCAGCAAACAAGGACAGCCCCAGCATTTT.

This clonotype was counted between two and nine times. This chain uses TRBV3-1 with TRBJ1-3; no reliable D call. This CDR3 region has 17 residues. The germline CDR1 and CDR2 sequences are LGHDT and YNNKEL (reference sequence). Trimming took 1 base from V and 0 from J, leaving 13 bases between them. This CDR3 reads CASSQGGGSRSGNTIYF. CDR3 nucleotide sequence: TGTGCCAGCAGCCAAGGGGGAGGTTCCCGCTCTGGAAACACCATATATTTT.

This clonotype was seen ten or more times. The rearrangement uses TRBV27 and TRBJ2-7; 7 nucleotides agree with TRBD1. Germline lookup yields CDR1 MNHEY and CDR2 SMNVEV (reference sequence). The V and J ends lost 5 bases and 5 bases, in that order; junction bases with no gene match: 6. The CDR3 contains 13 residues. The CDR3 coding sequence is TGTGCCAGCAGTATACAGGGGCCCGACGAGCAGTACTTC. Translating it yields CASSIQGPDEQYF.

J is TRBJ2-7 and V is TRBV20-1; 10 positions match TRBD1. Germline V gives CDR1 DFQATT, CDR2 SNEGSKA (reference sequence). After removal of 4 bases from V and 0 bases from J, the junction contained 9 bases not matched to a gene. This CDR3 is 16 amino acids long. The CDR3 DNA follows: TGCAGTGCTAATGGGATGGACAGGGGGAGCTCCTACGAGCAGTACTTC. Amino acids: CSANGMDRGSSYEQYF.

This clonotype was counted ten times or more. The chain combines TRBV24-1 with TRBJ2-5; D is possibly TRBD2 (6 bases). Germline V gives CDR1 KGHDR, CDR2 SFDVKD. V was cut by 4 bases and J by 3 bases, with 8 bases left in between. The CDR3 runs to 13 residues. CDR3 protein: CATSEDYEETQYF. In DNA, the CDR3 is TGTGCCACCAGTGAGGACTATGAAGAGACCCAGTACTTC.